The clone carrying this T cell receptor beta chain showed up just a few times. Its antigen is as yet unknown. Other DNA variants within this sample encode the same CDR3. This sample was included in a study of cytomegalovirus exposure and HLA in healthy donors. Both 60 Vbeta primers and 13 Jbeta primers went into the PCR. Assay used: immunoSEQ multiplex PCR; TCRdb lists only in-frame clones, some missing. The sample has about 150,000 clones, approximately 80% seen once. The study, taken as a whole, reports: The listing of fewer than 200 TCR beta chains classed them as cytomegalovirus-associated.

Those who donated were healthy bone marrow donors. When sampled, the donors appeared nominally healthy, though they likely had unrecorded immune exposures. The CDR3 spans 12 residues. V lost 1 base and J lost 5, with 5 bases in between. CDR1 is LNHNV and CDR2 is YYDKDF in the germline V gene (reference sequence). Sequencing was carried out using PBMCs. This chain joins TRBV15 and TRBJ2-5; D not certain. This receptor was taken from a man aged 35 to 55 in good health and CMV-seropositive. CDR3 sequence reads: CATSRVEETQYF. In DNA form, the CDR3 reads TGTGCCACCAGCAGAGTGGAGGAGACCCAGTACTTC.